This TCR beta chain was sequenced in a study of CD8 T cells in ankylosing spondylitis. V gave up 1 base and J gave up 7 bases, with 23 bases separating them. The CDR3 runs to 17 residues. CDR1 is LGHDT and CDR2 is YNNKEL in the germline V gene (reference sequence). This clonotype was found many times. The target antigen is unknown. Study results and caveats: Clones linked to disease, bearing a CD8+ phenotype, were relatively rare in peripheral blood. A TCR beta motif of under ten highly homologous variants appeared characteristic of ankylosing spondylitis blood.

Quantitative 5'-RACE was performed with molecular barcodes, and it yielded the TCR beta libraries. TCRdb fed the 5' RACE reads into MiXCR, producing one record per CDR3 protein. The sample lists about 200,000 distinct CDR3 sequences, roughly 24% occurring once. V usage is TRBV3-1 and J usage is TRBJ2-7; D might be TRBD2 (6 bases). The receptor was isolated from a male donor with ankylosing spondylitis or in good health (not recorded which). The sequencing sample was made of blood, either unsorted or a sorted T cell fraction (not recorded which). The CDR3: CASSQGANLMGAGEQYF. The CDR3 DNA follows: TGTGCCAGCAGCCAAGGAGCGAACCTGATGGGCGCGGGAGAGCAGTACTTC.